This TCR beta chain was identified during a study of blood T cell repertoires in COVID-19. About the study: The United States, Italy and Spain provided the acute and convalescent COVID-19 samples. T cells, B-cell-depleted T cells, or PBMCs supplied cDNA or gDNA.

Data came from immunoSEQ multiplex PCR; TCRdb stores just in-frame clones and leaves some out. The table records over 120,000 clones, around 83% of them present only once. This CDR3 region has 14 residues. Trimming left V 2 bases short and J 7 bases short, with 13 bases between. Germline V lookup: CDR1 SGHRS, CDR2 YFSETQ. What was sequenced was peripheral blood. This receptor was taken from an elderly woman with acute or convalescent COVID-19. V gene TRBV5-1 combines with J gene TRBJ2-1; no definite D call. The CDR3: CASSFKRLENEQFF. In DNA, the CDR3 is TGCGCCAGCAGCTTTAAAAGGTTGGAGAATGAGCAGTTCTTC.